A single sample gave rise to the 13 T cell receptor beta chains below, sequenced in a study of OX40 agonist ivuxolimab in advanced cancers. Sequencing used immunoSEQ multiplex PCR; TCRdb keeps in-frame clones, though not all of them. The sample contains 65,000 to 70,000 clones, about nine tenths of which appear only once. The sample was CD4+ or CD8+ T cells sorted from blood, taken in a trial of the OX40 agonist ivuxolimab. These receptors were obtained from an adult with an advanced solid tumor such as melanoma, head and neck, liver or kidney cancer.

This clone was picked up a small number of times. The chain carries TRBV5-1 and TRBJ1-4; D not resolved. Germline values: CDR1 SGHRS, CDR2 YFSETQ. The CDR3 covers 16 residues. The V end was cut by 0 bases, the J end by 8 bases, with 17 bases between. The CDR3 here is CASSLEGSRSGEKLFF. The CDR3 DNA reads TGCGCCAGCAGCTTGGAGGGCTCCCGTTCGGGGGAAAAACTGTTTTTT.

In the case of this clone: This specimen includes other DNA sequences encoding the same CDR3. The J gene is TRBJ2-5, the V gene TRBV28; D not resolved. V lost 5 bases and J lost 1, with 5 bases in between. Germline CDR1 reads MDHEN; CDR2 reads SYDVKM. CDR3 length: 12 amino acids. CDR3 protein: CASSRSQETQYF. For the CDR3, the DNA is TGTGCCAGCAGTCGTTCCCAAGAGACCCAGTACTTC.

The chain is built from TRBV7-9 and TRBJ1-4; maybe TRBD1 (5 bases). The germline V and J ends were trimmed by 5 bases and 2 bases, with 6 bases remaining between them. The germline V gene encodes CDR1 SEHNR and CDR2 FQNEAQ (reference sequence). The CDR3 totals 13 residues. The CDR3 protein is CASSRGTNEKLFF. The CDR3 nucleotides read TGTGCCAGCAGCCGGGGGACTAATGAAAAACTGTTTTTT.

V is TRBV6-6 and J is TRBJ2-1; 8 positions match TRBD2. The CDR3 is 13 residues long. After removal of 7 bases from V and 11 bases from J, the junction contained 10 bases not matched to a gene. Germline V gene sequence: CDR1 MNHNY, CDR2 SVGAGI (reference sequence). The CDR3, as DNA: TGTGCCAGCACATCAGGAGGACTAGCTAAGCAGTTCTTC. Translated: CASTSGGLAKQFF.

V is TRBV5-1 and J is TRBJ1-2; a weak D match, TRBD1 (5 bases). Germline CDR1 SGHRS, CDR2 YFSETQ. The V end lost 3 bases, the J end lost 7 bases, and 13 bases lay between the germline ends. The CDR3 runs to 13 residues. The CDR3 nucleotides are TGCGCCAGCAGCTGGGCGGGGGAAGGTGGCTACACCTTC. Translating gives CASSWAGEGGYTF.

The rearrangement joins TRBV7-9 to TRBJ1-2; no firm D call. Trimming shortened V by 4 bases and J by 4 bases, and 7 bases separated the two germline ends. The CDR3 contains 12 residues. Germline V gene sequence: CDR1 SEHNR, CDR2 FQNEAQ (reference sequence). In DNA, the CDR3 is TGTGCCAGCAGCTCCGAGGGCTATGGCTACACCTTC. This codes for CASSSEGYGYTF.

The chain recombines TRBV12-5 with TRBJ2-7; the match to TRBD1 covers 10 bases. The germline V gene encodes CDR1 LGHNT and CDR2 FRNRAP. The junction had 5 bases not matched to a gene; V was cut back by 6 bases and J by 6 bases. The CDR3 runs 13 residues. CDR3 nucleotides: TGTGCTAGTGGGACAGGGGGCGGACCCGAGCAGTACTTC. Translating gives CASGTGGGPEQYF.

The chain links TRBV2 to TRBJ2-3; a possible D gene is TRBD1 (6 bases). The CDR3 covers 14 residues. V was clipped by 4 bases and J by 1 base, with 9 bases between them. Germline V CDR1 and CDR2: SNHLY, FYNNEI. The CDR3 nucleotides are TGTGCCAGCAGTGTAGGGGGTCGCACAGATACGCAGTATTTT. Translation: CASSVGGRTDTQYF.

The rearrangement joins TRBV11-2 to TRBJ2-3, with 9 bases that match TRBD2. Germline V CDR1 and CDR2: SGHAT, FQNNGV. The CDR3 has 18 residues. The J segment lost 1 base and the V segment lost 3 bases, leaving 11 bases of the junction unmatched. The CDR3 DNA follows: TGTGCCAGCAGCTTGTTTGTCGTTCTAGCGGGGCGCACAGATACGCAGTATTTT. As protein: CASSLFVVLAGRTDTQYF.

This clone was observed a single time. V usage is TRBV29-1 and J usage is TRBJ1-2, with D perhaps TRBD1 (6 bases). Germline loops: CDR1 SQVTM, CDR2 ANQGSEA. The CDR3 totals 13 residues. V shed 4 bases and J shed 7 bases, with 16 bases lying between them. For the CDR3, the DNA is TGCAGCGTTGCCCCAAGGGGGGAGAGTGGCTACACCTTC. It is translated as CSVAPRGESGYTF.

The rearrangement uses TRBV7-2 and TRBJ2-7; D is possibly TRBD2 (6 bases). The V and J ends lost 6 bases and 4 bases respectively, with 16 bases between them. CDR1 SGHTA and CDR2 FQGNSA come from the germline V gene. CDR3 length equals 14 residues. CDR3 amino acids: CASSLLRGSYEQYF. CDR3 in DNA: TGTGCCAGCAGTTTACTGCGGGGCTCGTACGAGCAGTACTTC.

J is TRBJ1-2 and V is TRBV5-4; the D is unclear. V was shortened by 1 base and J by 4 bases, with 17 bases between the two germline ends. Germline V lookup: CDR1 SGHNT, CDR2 YYREEE (reference sequence). The CDR3 length is 16 residues. The CDR3 is CASSLFGRGEGYGYTF. The CDR3 nucleotides are TGTGCCAGCAGCTTGTTCGGTCGGGGAGAGGGCTATGGCTACACCTTC.

The chain is built from TRBV25-1 and TRBJ1-3; D is ambiguous. The V and J ends lost 7 bases and 2 bases respectively, with 12 bases between them. Germline CDR1 reads MGHDK; CDR2 reads SYGVNS. CDR3 size: 14 residues. The CDR3 DNA follows: TGTGCCAGCATGTTATCCGGGGCTGGAAACACCATATATTTT. It is translated as CASMLSGAGNTIYF.